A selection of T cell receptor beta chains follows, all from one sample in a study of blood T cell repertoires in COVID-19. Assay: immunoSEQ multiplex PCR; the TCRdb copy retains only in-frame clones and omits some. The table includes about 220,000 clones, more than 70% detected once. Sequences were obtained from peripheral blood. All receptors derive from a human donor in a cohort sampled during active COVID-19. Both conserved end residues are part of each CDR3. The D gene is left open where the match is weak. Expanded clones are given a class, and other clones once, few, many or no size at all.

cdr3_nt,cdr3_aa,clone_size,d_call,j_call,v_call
TGTGCCAGCAGCCCCACCGGGACAGGGGATGGCTACACCTTC,CASSPTGTGDGYTF,-,TRBD1,TRBJ1-2,TRBV7-2
TGTGCCAGCAATGAACAGGGGAGTCAGCCCCAGCATTTT,CASNEQGSQPQHF,-,TRBD1,TRBJ1-5,TRBV28
TGTGCCAGCAGTCAGGAGCAGCAGGGTCAGCCCCAGCATTTT,CASSQEQQGQPQHF,-,-,TRBJ1-5,TRBV2
TGTGCCAGCAGCCAAGGACAGAGCTCCTACGAGCAGTACTTC,CASSQGQSSYEQYF,-,-,TRBJ2-7,TRBV3-1/TRBV3-2
TGTGCCTGGACCCCGCCCGGGAGGGGTCGTGGCTACACCTTC,CAWTPPGRGRGYTF,-,-,TRBJ1-2,TRBV30
TGTGCCAGCTCTCCCCAACGGGGAGATACGCAGTATTTT,CASSPQRGDTQYF,-,-,TRBJ2-3,TRBV18
TGTGCCAGCAGTCCAGTCGGAGGGGACACTGAAGCTTTCTTT,CASSPVGGDTEAFF,-,-,TRBJ1-1,TRBV27
TGTGCCATCAGTTTGGCGAACACTGAAGCTTTCTTT,CAISLANTEAFF,-,-,TRBJ1-1,TRBV10-3
TGTGCCAGCAGCTTAGGCAAAGCCGGGGCCAACGTCCTGACTTTC,CASSLGKAGANVLTF,few,-,TRBJ2-6,TRBV11-2
TGTGCCAGCAGCAGACAGGGGGCGCGGGGCTATGGCTACACCTTC,CASSRQGARGYGYTF,-,TRBD1,TRBJ1-2,TRBV6-5
TGTGCCAGCAGCCAAGATTTAAGTCCAGGGTTTTCCTACGAGCAGTACTTC,CASSQDLSPGFSYEQYF,-,-,TRBJ2-7,TRBV14
TGCGCCAGCAGCCCGGCGCAGGGGTTCCTTTCTAACTATGGCTACACCTTC,CASSPAQGFLSNYGYTF,few,-,TRBJ1-2,TRBV5-1
TGTGCCACCAGCAGAGATGGTCGCAGGGGAGACATTCAGTACTTC,CATSRDGRRGDIQYF,-,-,TRBJ2-4,TRBV15
TGTGCCAGCAGTCACGGTGGAAACACCATATATTTT,CASSHGGNTIYF,-,-,TRBJ1-3,TRBV6-2/TRBV6-3
TGTGCCAGTAGTATCACCAGGGGACGAGATCAGCCCCAGCATTTT,CASSITRGRDQPQHF,once,-,TRBJ1-5,TRBV19
TGTGCCAGCAGCCCCCTTCTCTATGCGGGGGGGAACACTGAAGCTTTCTTT,CASSPLLYAGGNTEAFF,-,-,TRBJ1-1,TRBV7-9
TGTGCCAGCGGCCAGGGCAATCGCGAGCAGTACTTC,CASGQGNREQYF,-,-,TRBJ2-7,TRBV6-5
TGTGCCAGCAGTTTATCGGGTAGCGGACAAGAGACCCAGTACTTC,CASSLSGSGQETQYF,-,-,TRBJ2-5,TRBV27
TGTGCCAGCAGCCCCCTAACCTGGAAACTGTTTTTT,CASSPLTWKLFF,-,-,TRBJ1-4,TRBV14
TGCGCCGGAGGGCAGTGCCACAACTATGGCTACACCTTC,CAGGQCHNYGYTF,many,-,TRBJ1-2,TRBV21-1